This T cell receptor beta chain came from a study of graft-versus-host responses after intestinal transplantation. Across the whole study: Anti-thymocyte globulin induction preceded two to four years of tacrolimus and steroid maintenance in all recipients.

Around 200,000 CFSE-labeled responder cells were plated with around 200,000 irradiated, violet-dye-labeled stimulator cells. Study conclusions and caveats: Circulating GvH clone levels at their peak were associated with HvG declines (early post-transplant). Some patients had graft-donor T cell macrochimerism, and their allografts showed high graft-versus-host to host-versus-graft clonal ratios.

CDR3 length: 17 residues. From germline, CDR1 is SGHDN and CDR2 FVKESK. Trimming removed 4 bases from V and 6 bases from J, with 23 bases in between. Using immunoSEQ multiplex PCR, the repertoire was profiled, and TCRdb retains in-frame clones only, with some absent. Among about 22,000 clones, around 41% were seen once, and the ten largest hold more than 1.5%. This chain uses TRBV14 with TRBJ2-3; perhaps TRBD2 as D (6 bases). This sample comprised alloreactive CD8+ T cells from a mixed lymphocyte reaction culture, obtained before intestinal transplant. Specified subset: CFSE-low proliferating T cells sorted from roughly 6-day pre-transplant mixed lymphocyte reaction (GvH or HvG direction). This receptor was identified in a human patient who received an intestinal transplant. The CDR3: CASSPGLRKGTEDTQYF. For the CDR3, the DNA is TGTGCCAGCAGCCCGGGACTCCGAAAGGGGACCGAGGATACGCAGTATTTT.